This T cell receptor beta chain was documented in a study of blood T cells in healthy people across ages. Findings and limits, study-wide: Possibly confounding the expanded clonotype changes was the fact that donor CMV status was unknown. Whereas aged donors had fewer naive CD4+ cells, long-lived donors had more of them and higher diversity.

J gave up 4 bases and V 2 bases, and 6 bases lay outside the gene matches. Germline V lookup: CDR1 SGHTA, CDR2 FQGNSA. This CDR3 is 15 amino acids long. The use of a sample-barcoded 5' primer and a J-beta primer mix characterized a second PCR of roughly 7 to 11 cycles. With 12 random nucleotides, a template-switch adaptor tagged each individual cDNA molecule. Each CDR3 protein is one row after TCRdb ran MiXCR on the 5' RACE reads. In the table there are around 1,700,000 distinct CDR3 sequences, 28% of which are singletons. Total RNA, at least 5.5 micrograms per sample, was extracted from PBMCs. This clonotype was observed a few times. As yet, its antigen is unknown.

The chain joins TRBV7-2 to TRBJ2-7; 9 bases match TRBD2. The clonotype was recovered from a woman under 40 in good health. Sequenced material: blood. CDR3 nucleotides: TGTGCCAGCAGCTTATCTAGCGGGAATCAGTACGAGCAGTACTTC. Translated: CASSLSSGNQYEQYF.